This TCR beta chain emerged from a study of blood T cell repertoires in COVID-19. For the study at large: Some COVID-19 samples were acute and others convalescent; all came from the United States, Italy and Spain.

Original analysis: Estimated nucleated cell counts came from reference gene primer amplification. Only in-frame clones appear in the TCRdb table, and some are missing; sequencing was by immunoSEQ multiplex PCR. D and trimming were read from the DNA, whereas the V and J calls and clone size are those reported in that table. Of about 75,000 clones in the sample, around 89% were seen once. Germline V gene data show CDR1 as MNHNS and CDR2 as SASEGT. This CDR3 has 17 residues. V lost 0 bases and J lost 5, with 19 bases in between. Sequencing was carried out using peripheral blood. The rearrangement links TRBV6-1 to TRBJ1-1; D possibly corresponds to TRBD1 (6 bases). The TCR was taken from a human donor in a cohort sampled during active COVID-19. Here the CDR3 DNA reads TGTGCCAGCAGTGAAGCGCCCGGGGGGCGGGCGGGTACTGAAGCTTTCTTT. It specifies CASSEAPGGRAGTEAFF.